The 8 T cell receptor beta chains reported below all come from one sample, sequenced in a study of PD-1 blockade in mismatch repair-deficient tumors. The protocol was immunoSEQ multiplex PCR, while the TCRdb copy is restricted to in-frame clones and leaves out a portion. Here the sample spans about 120,000 clones, around nine tenths being singletons. This specimen was peripheral blood, taken approximately 71 weeks after starting pembrolizumab. These TCRs come from an adult with mismatch repair-deficient cancer.

CDR3 DNA: TGTGCCAGCAGCTTCCCAACGTGGGGGAATGAGCAGTTCTTC. As protein: CASSFPTWGNEQFF. The rearrangement uses TRBV5-6 and TRBJ2-1; D could derive from TRBD1 or TRBD2 (5 bases each). In germline, CDR1 is SGHDT, CDR2 YYEEEE. V lost 2 bases and J 7 bases, leaving 13 bases between the germline ends. The CDR3 is 14 amino acids.

V usage is TRBV19 and J usage is TRBJ2-1; D not certain. V was pared by 0 bases and J by 8 bases, with 8 bases between. CDR3 size: 13 residues. Germline V gives CDR1 LNHDA, CDR2 SQIVND (reference sequence). CDR3 DNA sequence: TGTGCCAGTAGTATAGAGCCCATCGATGAGCAGTTCTTC. It specifies CASSIEPIDEQFF. Variable domain in full (rest from reference TRBV19 and TRBJ2-1): DGGITQSPKYLFRKEGQNVTLSCEQNLNHDAMYWYRQDPGQGLRLIYYSQIVNDFQKGDIAEGYSVSREKKESFPLTVTSAQKNPTAFYLCASSIEPIDEQFFGPGTRLTVL.

This sequence joins TRBV29-1 and TRBJ1-2; no clear D. Per the germline V gene, CDR1 is SQVTM and CDR2 is ANQGSEA. V dropped 6 bases and J dropped 4 bases, with 15 bases sitting between them. This CDR3 is built from 13 residues. CDR3 amino acids: CSVPYGVFYGYTF. CDR3 nucleotide sequence: TGCAGCGTCCCGTACGGGGTTTTCTATGGCTACACCTTC.

The chain carries TRBV18 and TRBJ2-2, with D perhaps given as TRBD1 or TRBD2 (6 bases each). The germline CDR1 and CDR2 sequences are KGHSH and LQKENI. The V gene lost 6 bases and the J gene lost 3 bases, with 20 bases spanning the gap. The CDR3 sequence is 17 residues long. The CDR3 here is CASSPTTGAFDTGELFF. DNA of the CDR3: TGTGCCAGCTCTCCCACTACGGGGGCGTTCGACACCGGGGAGCTGTTTTTT.

The chain employs TRBV11-2 and TRBJ2-5; D gene ambiguous. Trimming stripped 1 base from V and 4 bases from J, with 4 bases between. Per the germline V gene, CDR1 is SGHAT and CDR2 is FQNNGV. There are 12 residues in the CDR3. The CDR3 region is CASSLGRETQYF. CDR3 bases: TGTGCCAGCAGCTTAGGCCGAGAGACCCAGTACTTC. Looking up the rest from reference TRBV11-2 and TRBJ2-5 gives the full variable domain: EAGVAQSPRYKIIEKRQSVAFWCNPISGHATLYWYQQILGQGPKLLIQFQNNGVVDDSQLPKDRFSAERLKGVDSTLKIQPAKLEDSAVYLCASSLGRETQYFGPGTRLLVL.

As to this clone: The junction shows a germline mismatch at one end, possibly a read error. The V and J genes are TRBV19 and TRBJ2-1; D tentatively fits TRBD1 or TRBD2 (7 bases each). The CDR3 consists of 17 residues. Germline V lookup: CDR1 LNHDA, CDR2 SQIVND (reference sequence). In DNA form, the CDR3 reads TGTGCCAGTAGTATAGAGCCAGGGGGGGGTTCCTTCAATGAGCAGTTCTTC. Amino acids: CASSIEPGGGSFNEQFF.

V gene TRBV25-1 combines with J gene TRBJ1-2; tentatively, D is TRBD1 (6 bases). Germline CDR1 and CDR2: MGHDK and SYGVNS. The V end lost 6 bases, the J end lost 2 bases, and 10 bases lay between the germline ends. The CDR3 totals 13 residues. The CDR3 loop is CASSQQGNYGYTF. The CDR3 region has the DNA TGTGCCAGCAGCCAACAGGGAAACTATGGCTACACCTTC.

The rearrangement joins TRBV11-3 to TRBJ2-7, with 8 bases fitting TRBD2. From germline, CDR1 is SGHNT and CDR2 YENEEA. J lost 4 bases, V lost 5 bases, and 10 bases had no gene match. The CDR3 has 15 residues. The CDR3 DNA sequence: TGTGCCAGCAGCCCCGGGGGGGCCTCCCCTTACGAGCAGTACTTC. Translating it yields CASSPGGASPYEQYF.